What follows are 24 T cell receptor beta chains derived from one specimen sequenced in a study of identical twins (TCRdb year 2016). Library creation used 5' RACE. The sequencing machine was an Illumina HiSeq 2000. TCRdb reanalyzed the raw reads on its own, using fastp at Q25 for trimming and MiXCR for clone calling, and kept in-frame beta chains. Under each unique CDR3 protein, matching rows form one entry showing the most common genes and DNA. Recorded for this sample are around 530,000 distinct CDR3 sequences; roughly 15% of them occurred a single time. In total, the top ten clones hold more than 0.4% of the sample. The sample also formed part of further work on yellow fever vaccine responses in identical twins.

The sample consisted of CD4+ T cells sorted from blood. These TCRs come from a woman between 18 and 29 years old in good health.

The chain combines TRBV7-9 with TRBJ2-5; 12 bases agree with TRBD1. V shed 5 bases and J 4 bases; nucleotides not matched to a gene: 5. Germline V lookup: CDR1 SEHNR, CDR2 FQNEAQ (reference sequence). This CDR3 has 15 residues. The CDR3 is CASSPGTGGTETQYF. The CDR3 coding sequence is TGTGCCAGCAGCCCCGGGACAGGGGGCACAGAGACCCAGTACTTC.

In its sample, this clonotype was seen a few times. The chain joins TRBV2 to TRBJ2-2; 9 bases align to TRBD2. V lost 5 bases, J lost 7 bases, and 8 bases stayed unmatched. The germline gives CDR1 SNHLY, CDR2 FYNNEI. This CDR3 is built from 15 residues. The DNA for the CDR3 is TGTGCCAGCAGTATCGGGACTAGCATGGGCGGGGAGCTGTTTTTT. Encoded protein: CASSIGTSMGGELFF.

This clonotype was detected a few times. CDR3 in DNA: TGTGCCAGCAGCAAAACCGGGGCCGAGCTCAATCAGCCCCAGCATTTT. Its translation is CASSKTGAELNQPQHF. The chain joins TRBV7-9 to TRBJ1-5; D is possibly TRBD1 (5 bases). This CDR3 is 16 amino acids long. In germline, CDR1 is SEHNR, CDR2 FQNEAQ (reference sequence). Trimming took 5 bases from V and 3 from J, leaving 17 bases between them.

The rearrangement uses TRBV7-2 and TRBJ2-5; TRBD1 matches 11 bases. This CDR3 spans 15 amino acids. With 4 bases clipped from V and 5 bases from J, the junction kept 6 bases outside the gene matches. Looked up from germline, CDR1 is SGHTA and CDR2 is FQGNSA. The CDR3 sequence: CASSYPDRGRETQYF. Written as DNA, the CDR3 is TGTGCCAGCAGCTACCCGGACAGGGGGCGTGAGACCCAGTACTTC.

The chain has TRBV7-2 and TRBJ1-1; tentatively, D is TRBD1 (6 bases). CDR3 length equals 12 residues. V shed 1 base and J shed 9 bases, with 9 bases lying between them. Germline loops: CDR1 SGHTA, CDR2 FQGNSA. Here the CDR3 DNA reads TGTGCCAGCAGCTTAGACAGGGTACAAGCTTTCTTT. Translation gives CASSLDRVQAFF.

This sequence joins TRBV7-9 and TRBJ2-7; no clear D gene. The CDR3 extends over 13 amino acids. Trimming cost V 4 bases and J 3 bases, with 10 bases left between them. Germline-derived CDR1 and CDR2 are SEHNR and FQNEAQ (reference sequence). CDR3 sequence: CASSSDSVYEQYF. The CDR3, as DNA: TGTGCCAGCAGCTCCGACTCAGTCTACGAGCAGTACTTC.

The chain combines TRBV29-1 with TRBJ2-5; tentative D call: TRBD1 (5 bases). The CDR3 consists of 11 residues. The V and J ends lost 5 bases and 5 bases respectively, with 9 bases between them. Germline V gives CDR1 SQVTM, CDR2 ANQGSEA. The CDR3 region is CSVRGGETQYF. The CDR3 DNA reads as TGCAGCGTTAGGGGCGGTGAGACCCAGTACTTC.

This clonotype has more than one count but fewer than ten. A junction end diverges from the germline sequence, so it may reflect a read error. The V gene is TRBV20-1, the J gene TRBJ1-2; a weak D match, TRBD1 (5 bases). The CDR3 has 10 residues. CDR1 DFQATT and CDR2 SNEGSKA come from the germline V gene (reference sequence). DNA of the CDR3: TGCAGTGCTAGCTTAGGGACGGTCTTTTTC. Protein product: CSASLGTVFF.

This clonotype was found a few times. The chain uses TRBV20-1 and TRBJ1-2; the match to TRBD1 covers 9 bases. Germline V gene data show CDR1 as DFQATT and CDR2 as SNEGSKA (reference sequence). The CDR3 runs to 12 residues. Trimming cost V 5 bases and J 8 bases; bases outside gene matches: 6. CDR3 sequence reads: CSASTGGQGYTF. CDR3 bases: TGCAGTGCTTCGACAGGGGGTCAAGGCTACACCTTC.

The chain joins TRBV5-6 to TRBJ1-5; D remains ambiguous. Germline V lookup: CDR1 SGHDT, CDR2 YYEEEE. Trimming removed 5 bases from V and 4 bases from J, with 16 bases in between. This CDR3 region has 15 residues. This CDR3 reads CASSQWAEPNQPQHF. As DNA, the CDR3 is TGTGCCAGCAGTCAGTGGGCGGAGCCAAATCAGCCCCAGCATTTT.

This clonotype was found a few times. The chain links TRBV5-1 to TRBJ2-3; D not certain. V dropped 4 bases and J dropped 1 base, with 10 bases sitting between them. CDR1 and CDR2 (germline): SGHRS, YFSETQ. The CDR3 contains 14 residues. The CDR3 DNA follows: TGCGCCAGCAGCCCCTCTGACCGCACAGATACGCAGTATTTT. Amino acid sequence: CASSPSDRTDTQYF.

In its sample, this clonotype was seen a few times. CDR3 protein: CATTGTVNTEAFF. The CDR3, as DNA: TGTGCCACCACCGGGACAGTGAACACTGAAGCTTTCTTT. This chain joins TRBV15 and TRBJ1-1, with TRBD1 matching 7 bases. The CDR3 covers 13 residues. V trimming: 7 bases; J trimming: 0 bases; junction bases outside the gene matches: 2. Germline CDR1 is LNHNV and CDR2 is YYDKDF (reference sequence).

This clonotype was counted a few times. The CDR3 spells CASSLARGAGTIYF. CDR3 coding DNA: TGTGCCAGCAGCTTAGCGCGGGGGGCCGGCACCATATATTTT. This chain connects TRBV7-8 to TRBJ1-3; D perhaps matches TRBD1 (6 bases). Germline CDR1 is SGHVS and CDR2 is FQNEAQ. Trimming cost V 0 bases and J 9 bases, with 12 bases left between them. The CDR3 is 14 residues long.

This clonotype has a count of ten or more. This chain joins TRBV7-8 and TRBJ1-1, with D possibly matching TRBD1 (5 bases). The CDR3 spans 15 residues. V lost 3 bases, J lost 4 bases, and 15 bases lay in between. The germline gives CDR1 SGHVS, CDR2 FQNEAQ. The CDR3 protein is CASSFNRFGSTEAFF. For the CDR3, the DNA is TGTGCCAGCAGCTTCAACAGGTTTGGATCCACTGAAGCTTTCTTT.

This clonotype was seen more than once but under ten times. The chain is built from TRBV6-5 and TRBJ2-7; D is perhaps TRBD1 (6 bases). Trimming cost V 9 bases and J 5 bases, with 14 bases left between them. Looked up from germline, CDR1 is MNHEY and CDR2 is SVGAGI. The CDR3 runs to 12 residues. CDR3 residues: CASGGRFHEQYF. In nucleotides, the CDR3 is TGTGCCAGTGGGGGCCGGTTTCACGAGCAGTACTTC.

The chain has TRBV6-1 and TRBJ2-3, with unresolved D. CDR3 length: 14 amino acids. Germline values: CDR1 MNHNS, CDR2 SASEGT. The ends were cut back, 7 bases at V and 1 base at J, with 12 bases in the middle. The CDR3, as DNA: TGTGCCAGCAACCTCGCTACAGGCACAGATACGCAGTATTTT. This codes for CASNLATGTDTQYF.

The sample holds a few counts of this clonotype. V gene TRBV20-1 combines with J gene TRBJ2-1, with 10 bases that match TRBD2. Germline CDR1 and CDR2: DFQATT and SNEGSKA (reference sequence). Trimming at V came to 6 bases and at J to 4 bases, leaving 18 bases not matched to a gene. CDR3 length: 18 residues. The CDR3 is CSAIRAGGPSLAYNEQFF. Written as DNA, the CDR3 is TGCAGTGCCATTAGAGCGGGAGGGCCTTCTTTAGCATACAATGAGCAGTTCTTC.

This clonotype came up a few times. The rearrangement joins TRBV5-6 to TRBJ2-5; maybe TRBD1 (6 bases). V gave up 2 bases and J gave up 5 bases, with 19 bases separating them. The CDR3 is 16 residues long. Germline V lookup: CDR1 SGHDT, CDR2 YYEEEE. CDR3 DNA sequence: TGTGCCAGCAGCTTCAGGGGTGCATACCTATCGGAGACCCAGTACTTC. Translation: CASSFRGAYLSETQYF. Drawing the rest from reference TRBV5-6 and TRBJ2-5, the complete variable domain is DAGVTQSPTHLIKTRGQQVTLRCSPKSGHDTVSWYQQALGQGPQFIFQYYEEEERQRGNFPDRFSGHQFPNYSSELNVNALLLGDSALYLCASSFRGAYLSETQYFGPGTRLLVL.

This clonotype has more than one count but fewer than ten. The rearrangement uses TRBV12-3 or TRBV12-4 and TRBJ2-7; D is possibly TRBD2 (7 bases). Trimming took 6 bases from V and 1 from J, leaving 19 bases between them. The CDR3 has 16 amino acids. The CDR3: CASSLGGASGSYEQYF. In nucleotides, the CDR3 is TGTGCCAGCAGCCTAGGGGGGGCTAGCGGATCCTACGAGCAGTACTTC.

The rearrangement joins TRBV7-9 to TRBJ1-4, with 11 bases fitting TRBD1. Germline V gives CDR1 SEHNR, CDR2 FQNEAQ (reference sequence). V trimming: 5 bases; J trimming: 2 bases; junction bases outside the gene matches: 7. The CDR3 is made up of 17 amino acids. The CDR3 sequence is CASSRGQGALTNEKLFF. CDR3 nucleotides: TGTGCCAGCAGCCGCGGACAGGGGGCGCTCACTAATGAAAAACTGTTTTTT. Variable domain in full (rest from reference TRBV7-9 and TRBJ1-4): DTGVSQNPRHKITKRGQNVTFRCDPISEHNRLYWYRQTLGQGPEFLTYFQNEAQLEKSRLLSDRFSAERPKGSFSTLEIQRTEQGDSAMYLCASSRGQGALTNEKLFFGSGTQLSVL.

This clonotype occurred many times. This chain uses TRBV4-1 with TRBJ2-2, with TRBD2 matching 9 bases. CDR3 length: 17 residues. J was trimmed by 5 bases and V by 4 bases; bases with no gene match: 11. Per the germline V gene, CDR1 is MGHRA and CDR2 is YSYEKL. The CDR3 protein is CASSRSPSGGLTGELFF. Here the CDR3 DNA reads TGCGCCAGCAGCCGCTCCCCGAGCGGGGGGTTGACCGGGGAGCTGTTTTTT.

The table lists this clonotype with many counts. This sequence joins TRBV5-1 and TRBJ2-1, with D possibly matching TRBD2 (6 bases). Germline assignment: CDR1 SGHRS and CDR2 YFSETQ. V lost 5 bases and J 5 bases, leaving 17 bases between the germline ends. The CDR3 loop spans 15 amino acids. CDR3 bases: TGCGCCAGCAGACTCACCGGCGGGATAAACAATGAGCAGTTCTTC. This codes for CASRLTGGINNEQFF. Looking up the rest from reference TRBV5-1 and TRBJ2-1 gives the full variable domain: KAGVTQTPRYLIKTRGQQVTLSCSPISGHRSVSWYQQTPGQGLQFLFEYFSETQRNKGNFPGRFSGRQFSNSRSEMNVSTLELGDSALYLCASRLTGGINNEQFFGPGTRLTVL.

The J gene is TRBJ2-2, the V gene TRBV5-8, with 9 bases fitting TRBD1. Per germline, CDR1 SGHTS and CDR2 YDEGEE. The junction had 7 bases not matched to a gene; V was cut back by 4 bases and J by 3 bases. This CDR3 spans 16 amino acids. The CDR3 spells CASSVRDRVYTGELFF. As DNA, the CDR3 is TGTGCCAGCAGCGTCCGGGACAGGGTTTACACCGGGGAGCTGTTTTTT.

The chain is built from TRBV6-2 or TRBV6-3 and TRBJ1-6, with D possibly being TRBD1 (5 bases). CDR1 and CDR2 from the germline V gene are MNHEY and SVGEGT. V gave up 2 bases and J gave up 9 bases, with 11 bases separating them. This CDR3 spans 14 amino acids. The CDR3 nucleotides read TGTGCCAGCAGTTACGCCGGGGCCCCTTCACCCCTCCACTTT. It specifies CASSYAGAPSPLHF.